The 8 T cell receptor beta chains listed next were all sequenced from one sample in a study of cytomegalovirus exposure and HLA in healthy donors. This PCR relied on a set of 60 Vbeta primers and 13 Jbeta primers. Sequenced by immunoSEQ multiplex PCR; TCRdb stores in-frame clones only, minus some. The sample lists 150,000 to 200,000 clones, approximately 79% seen once, with roughly 2% in the top ten. Specimen: PBMCs. The receptor source for this set is a human donor in good health.

The CDR3 DNA follows: TGTGCCAGCAGCCCCGGACAGGGGATTGAAGCTTTCTTT. Encoded protein: CASSPGQGIEAFF. The chain employs TRBV5-6 and TRBJ1-1; 9 nucleotides match TRBD1. The V segment lost 4 bases and the J segment 7 bases; nucleotides outside the gene matches: 5. Looked up from germline, CDR1 is SGHDT and CDR2 is YYEEEE. CDR3 length: 13 residues.

V usage is TRBV5-1 and J usage is TRBJ2-6, with TRBD2 matching over 11 bases. From germline, CDR1 is SGHRS and CDR2 YFSETQ. The CDR3 covers 22 residues. Germline trimming cut 2 bases from V and 0 bases from J; bases unmatched to any gene: 16. The CDR3 is CASSFSTLLLAGEPSGANVLTF. In nucleotides, the CDR3 is TGCGCCAGCAGCTTTTCTACCCTATTACTAGCGGGGGAGCCCTCTGGGGCCAACGTCCTGACTTTC.

The chain joins TRBV2 to TRBJ2-7; 8 bases match TRBD1. Trimming took 8 bases from V and 4 from J; bases not matched to a gene: 4. Germline values: CDR1 SNHLY, CDR2 FYNNEI. CDR3 size: 12 residues. The CDR3 reads CASGQGEYEQYF. The CDR3 DNA is TGTGCCAGCGGACAGGGAGAGTACGAGCAGTACTTC.

This chain uses TRBV1 with TRBJ2-1; the D call of TRBD2 is as the table states it, not checked on the DNA. TRBV1 represents a pseudogene. The CDR3 has 16 amino acids. The CDR3 loop reads CTSRRIAGGSYNEQFF. In nucleotides, the CDR3 is TGCACCAGCAGGCGAATAGCGGGGGGGTCCTACAATGAGCAGTTCTTC.

The V gene is TRBV5-4, the J gene TRBJ2-5; 9 positions match TRBD2. This CDR3 comprises 17 residues. Trimming removed 0 bases from V and 5 bases from J; junction bases left unmatched: 11. Germline V gene lookup returns CDR1 SGHNT and CDR2 YYREEE (reference sequence). The CDR3 sequence is CASSLGVRRGGSETQYF. DNA of the CDR3: TGTGCCAGCAGCTTGGGGGTCCGGCGGGGGGGCTCGGAGACCCAGTACTTC.

V usage is TRBV5-6 and J usage is TRBJ2-1; 7 bases align to TRBD1. Germline V gene sequence: CDR1 SGHDT, CDR2 YYEEEE. This CDR3 is built from 15 residues. J gave up 4 bases and V 4 bases, and 8 bases lay outside the gene matches. The CDR3 region is CASSRRDRTYNEQFF. The DNA of the CDR3 is TGTGCCAGCAGCCGTCGGGACAGAACATACAATGAGCAGTTCTTC.

The CDR3 here is CAISSGTSNQPQHF. DNA for the CDR3: TGTGCCATCAGTTCCGGGACAAGTAATCAGCCCCAGCATTTT. The V call is TRBV10-3, the J call TRBJ1-5, with D maybe TRBD1 (6 bases). V was cut by 5 bases and J by 4 bases, with 12 bases left in between. The CDR3 sequence is 14 residues long. The germline V gene has CDR1 ENHRY and CDR2 SYGVKD.

The genes are TRBV9 and TRBJ2-1, with 15 positions matching TRBD2. CDR1 SGDLS and CDR2 YYNGEE come from the germline V gene. V was pared by 4 bases and J by 0 bases, with 8 bases of the junction left unmatched. The CDR3 sequence is 19 residues long. The CDR3 DNA reads as TGTGCCAGCAGCCTCGCCGGGACTAGCGGGGGGAGCTCCTACAATGAGCAGTTCTTC. Its protein is CASSLAGTSGGSSYNEQFF.